The clone carrying this T cell receptor beta chain was detected only once. These data come from a study of blood T cell repertoires in COVID-19. Study at large: The United States, Italy and Spain provided the acute and convalescent COVID-19 samples. The cDNA or gDNA used as material had been derived from T cells, B-cell-depleted T cells, or PBMCs.

As handled by the study authors: Researchers report that nucleated cell counts were estimated from reference gene primer amplification. Measured with immunoSEQ multiplex PCR; TCRdb has only the in-frame clones, and not every one. The V and J calls and clone size were taken over from that table, and D and trimming were inferred from the DNA. Of about 150,000 clones detected, around 78% appear once; the ten largest clones hold roughly 1.5%. This receptor was identified in a man older than 75 with acute or convalescent COVID-19. What was sequenced was peripheral blood.

CDR3 in amino acids: CASSFGWTGGISGNTIYF. The CDR3 DNA follows: TGTGCCAGCAGTTTCGGTTGGACAGGAGGGATCTCTGGAAACACCATATATTTT. This rearrangement joins TRBV28 to TRBJ1-3; TRBD1 matches 7 bases. The CDR3 length is 18 residues. V was clipped by 3 bases and J by 0 bases; unmatched bases: 11. Per germline, CDR1 MDHEN and CDR2 SYDVKM. The full variable domain, in which reference TRBV28 and TRBJ1-3 provide the parts outside the CDR3, is DVKVTQSSRYLVKRTGEKVFLECVQDMDHENMFWYRQDPGLGLRLIYFSYDVKMKEKGDIPEGYSVSREKKERFSLILESASTNQTSMYLCASSFGWTGGISGNTIYFGEGSWLTVV.